The clone carrying this TCR beta chain showed up just a few times. Its antigen is unidentified. Researchers ran the PCR with 60 Vbeta and 13 Jbeta primers. Data came from immunoSEQ multiplex PCR; TCRdb stores just in-frame clones and leaves some out. The table records 120,000 or so clones, around 86% of them present only once. This specimen belongs to a study of cytomegalovirus exposure and HLA in healthy donors. Overall study findings and caveats: Later analysis associated a missense DCLRE1C variant with TCR beta V- and J-gene trimming.

Trimming took off 3 bases at V and 3 bases at J, with 8 bases between the two ends. The germline V gene has CDR1 KGHSH and CDR2 LQKENI. The CDR3 covers 13 residues. This TCR came from a man in his forties in good health and CMV-seronegative. Sequences were obtained from PBMCs. The chain carries TRBV18 and TRBJ1-1, with D tentatively TRBD1 (5 bases). CDR3 sequence: CASSPSGDTEAFF. The CDR3 DNA follows: TGTGCCAGCTCACCGTCGGGGGACACTGAAGCTTTCTTT.